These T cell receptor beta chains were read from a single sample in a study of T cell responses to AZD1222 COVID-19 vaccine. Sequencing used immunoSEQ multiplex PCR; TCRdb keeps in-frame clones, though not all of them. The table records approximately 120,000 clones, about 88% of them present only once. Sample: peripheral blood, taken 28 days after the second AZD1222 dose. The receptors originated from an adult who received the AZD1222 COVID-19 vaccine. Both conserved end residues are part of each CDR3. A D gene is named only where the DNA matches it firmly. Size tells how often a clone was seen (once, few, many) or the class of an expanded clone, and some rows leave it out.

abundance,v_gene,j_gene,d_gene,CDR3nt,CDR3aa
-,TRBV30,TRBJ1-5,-,TGTGCCTGGAGTACCAGGTTTCAGCCCCAGCATTTT,CAWSTRFQPQHF
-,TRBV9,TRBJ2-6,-,TGTGCCAGCAGCGCCCATCTACAGGACAACTCTGGGGCCAACGTCCTGACTTTC,CASSAHLQDNSGANVLTF
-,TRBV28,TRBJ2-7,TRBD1,TGTGCCAGCAGTCAGGACAGGGTCACCCCCTACGAGCAGTACTTC,CASSQDRVTPYEQYF
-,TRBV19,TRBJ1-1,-,TGTGCCAGTAGTTATTACACTGAAGCTTTCTTT,CASSYYTEAFF
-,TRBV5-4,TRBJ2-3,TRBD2,TGTGCCAGCAGCCAAGGACTAGCCGTTAGCACAGATACGCAGTATTTT,CASSQGLAVSTDTQYF
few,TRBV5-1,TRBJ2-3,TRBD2,TGCGCCAGCAGCTCTCCGACTAGCGGGAGCACAGATACGCAGTATTTT,CASSSPTSGSTDTQYF
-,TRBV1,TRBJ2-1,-,TGCACCAGCAGGGGACTAGCGGGGGCAAATGAGCAGTTCTTC,CTSRGLAGANEQFF
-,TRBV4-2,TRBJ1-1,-,TGTGCCAGCAGCCATACCCGGACGGGTGGCACTGAAGCTTTCTTT,CASSHTRTGGTEAFF
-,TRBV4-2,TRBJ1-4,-,TGTGCCAGCAGCCGTCGGGACTCCGAAAAACTGTTTTTT,CASSRRDSEKLFF
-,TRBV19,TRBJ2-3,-,TGTGCCAGTAGTATGTACTCTAGCACAGATACGCAGTATTTT,CASSMYSSTDTQYF
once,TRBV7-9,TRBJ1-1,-,TGTGCCAGCAGCGTACACGGCGACGGGGCTTTCTTT,CASSVHGDGAFF
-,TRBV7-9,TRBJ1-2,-,TGTGCCGGCCGACGACGGAACCCGCACGATGGCTACACCTTC,CAGRRRNPHDGYTF
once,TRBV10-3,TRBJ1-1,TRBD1,TGTGCCATCAGTGCAGGACAGGGGGCAGCTGAAGCTTTCTTT,CAISAGQGAAEAFF
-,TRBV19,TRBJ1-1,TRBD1,TGTGCCAGTCGACAGGGGGGGGGAACTGAAGCTTTCTTT,CASRQGGGTEAFF
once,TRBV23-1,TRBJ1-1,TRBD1,TGCGCCAGCAGTCAGATGACAGGGCGGTCTTTCTTT,CASSQMTGRSFF
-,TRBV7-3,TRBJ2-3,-,TGTGCCAGCAGCCGTGTCGGAGGGGTAGGGGCAGATACGCAGTATTTT,CASSRVGGVGADTQYF
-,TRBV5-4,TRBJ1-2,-,TGTGCCAGCAGCTCGACAGAGCTGGCTGGCTACACCTTC,CASSSTELAGYTF
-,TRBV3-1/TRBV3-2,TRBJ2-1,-,TGTGCCAGCAGCGCCCCCCCGGGCAGGGCGACCTACAATGAGCAGTTCTTC,CASSAPPGRATYNEQFF
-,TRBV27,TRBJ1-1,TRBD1,TGTGCCAGCAGTCGCGGGACAGGGGGAGGCACTGAAGCTTTCTTT,CASSRGTGGGTEAFF
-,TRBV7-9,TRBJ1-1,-,TGTGCCAGCAGCTTAGGAGCAGGTGCTGAAGCTTTCTTT,CASSLGAGAEAFF
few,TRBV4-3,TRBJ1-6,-,TGCGCCAGCAGCCAAGAAGGGGCAGGGTCACCCCTCCACTTT,CASSQEGAGSPLHF
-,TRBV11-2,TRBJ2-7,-,TGTGCCAGCAGCTTAGTTAGCGTGTGGAGCGAGCAGTACTTC,CASSLVSVWSEQYF
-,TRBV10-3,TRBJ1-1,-,TGTGCCATCACCCTGACAGTTAACACTGAAGCTTTCTTT,CAITLTVNTEAFF
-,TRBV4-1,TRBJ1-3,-,TGCGCCAGCAGCATCAGTTCAAGGAACACCATATATTTT,CASSISSRNTIYF
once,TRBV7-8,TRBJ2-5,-,TGTGCCAGCAGCTTAACGGAAGGGACAAACCAAGAGACCCAGTACTTC,CASSLTEGTNQETQYF
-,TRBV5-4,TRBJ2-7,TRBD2,TGTGCCTGGGGGGGAGGGGTAGCCTACGAGCAGTACTTC,CAWGGGVAYEQYF
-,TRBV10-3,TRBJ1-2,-,TGTGCCATCAGTGCCGGTATCTTGGGGAACTATGGCTACACCTTC,CAISAGILGNYGYTF
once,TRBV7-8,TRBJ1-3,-,TGTGCCAGCAGCTTAGGCGCGTCTGGAAACACCATATATTTT,CASSLGASGNTIYF
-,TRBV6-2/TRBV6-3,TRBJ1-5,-,TGTGCCAGCAGTTACGGGATGAGCAATCAGCCCCAGCATTTT,CASSYGMSNQPQHF
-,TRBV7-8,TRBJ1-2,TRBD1,TGTGCCAGCAGTTCAGGGACAGGGGGATATCAGAACTATGGCTACACCTTC,CASSSGTGGYQNYGYTF
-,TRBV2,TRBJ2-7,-,TGTGCCAGCAGTGAAGTGTGGTCACGGACCTACGAGCAGTACTTC,CASSEVWSRTYEQYF
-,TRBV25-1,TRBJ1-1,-,TGTGCCAGCACCAGGGGAGGGGGAGTTGAAGCTTTCTTT,CASTRGGGVEAFF
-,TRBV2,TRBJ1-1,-,TGTGCCAGCGGGGATCCGGGGGTGAGCACTGAAGCTTTCTTT,CASGDPGVSTEAFF
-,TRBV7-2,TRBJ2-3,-,TGTGCCAGCAGCTTCGGGCCAGATACGCAGTATTTT,CASSFGPDTQYF
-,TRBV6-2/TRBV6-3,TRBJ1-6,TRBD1,TGTGCCAGCAGTTTGACAGGGGGATGGAATTCACCCCTCCACTTT,CASSLTGGWNSPLHF
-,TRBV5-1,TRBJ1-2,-,TGCGCCAGCAACCAGGACAGCCTCCTGGGTGGCTACACCTTC,CASNQDSLLGGYTF
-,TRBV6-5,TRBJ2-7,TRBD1,TGTGCCAGCAGTTACGCGGACAGGCCGGCAGGTATTCAGTACTTC,CASSYADRPAGIQYF
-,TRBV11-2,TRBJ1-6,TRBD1,TGTGCCAGCAGCCCCCGGGCAGGGGGCGATTCACCCCTCCACTTT,CASSPRAGGDSPLHF
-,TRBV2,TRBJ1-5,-,TGTGCCAGCACTCCCGACGCATATAGCAATCAGCCCCAGCATTTT,CASTPDAYSNQPQHF
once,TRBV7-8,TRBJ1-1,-,TGTGCCAGCAGCTTAGTACAGAGGAACACTGAAGCTTTCTTT,CASSLVQRNTEAFF
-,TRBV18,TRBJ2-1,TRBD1,TGTGCCAGCTCACCAATCTTCGGGACAGGGGTCGGTGAGCAGTTCTTC,CASSPIFGTGVGEQFF
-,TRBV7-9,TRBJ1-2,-,TGTGCCAGCAGCCCACCTCCCGGGACACAAGGCTACACCTTC,CASSPPPGTQGYTF
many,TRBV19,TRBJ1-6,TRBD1,TGTGCCAGTAGTATCCAAGGGACAGGGGTCAGCTCACCCCTCCACTTT,CASSIQGTGVSSPLHF
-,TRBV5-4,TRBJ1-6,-,TGTGCCAGCAGGACCTGGGCACTTTGGAATTCACCCCTCCACTTT,CASRTWALWNSPLHF
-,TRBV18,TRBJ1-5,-,TGTGCCAGCTCACGGAAACCCTCCAGGGGAACTACTTTCAATCAGCCCCAGCATTTT,CASSRKPSRGTTFNQPQHF